This TCR beta chain was captured by sequencing in a study of blood T cell repertoires in COVID-19. Measured with immunoSEQ multiplex PCR; TCRdb has only the in-frame clones, and not every one. The table has approximately 150,000 clones, approximately 80% seen once; the top ten hold 4.5% to 6%. CDR1 and CDR2 from the germline V gene are MNHEY and SVGEGT. Trimming left V 4 bases short and J 8 bases short, with 11 bases between. There are 12 residues in the CDR3. Sequencing input: peripheral blood. The TCR was taken from a woman aged 45-65 years with acute or convalescent COVID-19. The chain recombines TRBV6-2 or TRBV6-3 with TRBJ1-1; D is possibly TRBD1 (6 bases). This chain's CDR3 is CASSFTGTEAFF. In DNA form, the CDR3 reads TGTGCCAGCAGTTTTACCGGGACAGAAGCTTTCTTT.